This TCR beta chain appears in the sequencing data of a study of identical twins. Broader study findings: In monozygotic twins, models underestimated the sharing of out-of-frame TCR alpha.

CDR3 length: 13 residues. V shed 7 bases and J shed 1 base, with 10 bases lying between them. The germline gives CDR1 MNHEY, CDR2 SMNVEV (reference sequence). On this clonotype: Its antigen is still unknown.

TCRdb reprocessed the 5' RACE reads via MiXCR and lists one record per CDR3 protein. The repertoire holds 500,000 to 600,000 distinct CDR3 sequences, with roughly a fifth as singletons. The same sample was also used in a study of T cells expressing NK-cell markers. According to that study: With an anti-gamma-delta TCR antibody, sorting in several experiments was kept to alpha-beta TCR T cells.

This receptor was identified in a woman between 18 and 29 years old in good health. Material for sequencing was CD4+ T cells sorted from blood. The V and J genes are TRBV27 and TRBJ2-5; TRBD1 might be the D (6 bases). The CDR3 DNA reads TGTGCCAGCACTGGCAGGGGCCAAGAGACCCAGTACTTC. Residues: CASTGRGQETQYF.